This is a list of T cell receptor beta chains from one sample in a study of blood T cell repertoires in COVID-19. Repertoires were generated with immunoSEQ multiplex PCR, while TCRdb's copy carries only in-frame clones and drops some. The sample has over 85,000 clones; 80% to 90% are singletons. Sequenced: peripheral blood. These receptors originate from a man in his 60s with acute or convalescent COVID-19. CDR3s include the opening cysteine and the closing phenylalanine or tryptophan. D genes are given only for firm matches. Clone size is shown for a subset of rows, as once, few, many or a class of expanded clone.

clone_size	v_call	j_call	d_call	cdr3_aa	cdr3_nt
NA	TRBV7-2	TRBJ1-5	TRBD1	CASSLDRGNQPQHF	TGTGCCAGCAGCTTGGACAGGGGAAATCAGCCCCAGCATTTT
NA	TRBV6-5	TRBJ2-1	NA	CASSYSAGTYNEQFF	TGTGCCAGCAGTTACTCGGCAGGGACCTACAATGAGCAGTTCTTC
NA	TRBV28	TRBJ2-1	TRBD2	CASSPTSGGAYNEQFF	TGTGCCAGCAGTCCGACTAGCGGGGGGGCCTACAATGAGCAGTTCTTC
once	TRBV7-2	TRBJ1-4	TRBD1	CASSTPTGLGEKLFF	TGTGCCAGCAGCACACCGACAGGGCTGGGCGAAAAACTGTTTTTT
NA	TRBV19	TRBJ1-5	NA	CASSGGGRGNQPQHF	TGTGCCAGTAGTGGGGGGGGAAGGGGAAATCAGCCCCAGCATTTT
once	TRBV2	TRBJ2-3	TRBD1	CASSATGGTDTQYF	TGTGCCAGCAGTGCGACAGGGGGCACAGATACGCAGTATTTT
NA	TRBV6-6	TRBJ2-7	NA	CASARLRRGSYEQYF	TGTGCCAGCGCCCGGCTGAGGCGGGGATCCTACGAGCAGTACTTC
NA	TRBV6-2/TRBV6-3	TRBJ1-5	NA	CASSSGQLVNQPQHF	TGTGCCAGCAGTTCCGGACAGCTTGTTAATCAGCCCCAGCATTTT
NA	TRBV5-8	TRBJ1-1	NA	CASSLQGNRPEAFF	TGTGCCAGCAGTCTTCAGGGAAATAGACCTGAAGCTTTCTTT
few	TRBV2	TRBJ1-2	TRBD1	CASIPDRGRLGGYTF	TGTGCCAGCATCCCTGACAGGGGGCGGCTAGGTGGCTACACCTTC
NA	TRBV5-1	TRBJ2-2	NA	CASSLEGRSNGELFF	TGCGCCAGCAGCTTGGAAGGGAGGTCGAACGGGGAGCTGTTTTTT
NA	TRBV19	TRBJ1-3	NA	CASSPIDRSSGNTIYF	TGTGCCAGTAGTCCGATAGACAGGAGCTCTGGAAACACCATATATTTT
NA	TRBV28	TRBJ1-2	NA	CASSQRFRGLAGYTF	TGTGCCAGCAGTCAACGCTTCAGGGGATTAGCGGGCTACACCTTC
NA	TRBV7-3	TRBJ2-7	NA	CASSPDPSSYEQYF	TGTGCCAGCAGCCCTGATCCTTCGAGCTACGAGCAGTACTTC
NA	TRBV7-2	TRBJ1-4	TRBD1	CASSFQGGSNEKLFF	TGTGCCAGCAGCTTCCAGGGGGGTTCTAATGAAAAACTGTTTTTT
few	TRBV5-4	TRBJ1-6	NA	CASRSSGGSYNSPLHF	TGTGCCAGCAGGTCCTCCGGAGGCTCCTATAATTCACCCCTCCACTTT
once	TRBV6-5	TRBJ1-3	NA	CASTGSSGNTIYF	TGTGCCAGCACGGGGAGCTCTGGAAACACCATATATTTT
NA	TRBV5-1	TRBJ2-1	TRBD2	CASSLKSSGALYNEQFF	TGCGCCAGCAGCTTGAAGTCTAGCGGGGCTCTCTACAATGAGCAGTTCTTC
NA	TRBV13	TRBJ2-7	NA	CASSWRSGGVSSYEQYF	TGTGCCAGCAGCTGGCGGTCGGGCGGGGTGAGCTCCTACGAGCAGTACTTC
NA	TRBV5-3	TRBJ2-5	NA	CARSLTETQYF	TGTGCCAGAAGCTTGACTGAGACCCAGTACTTC
NA	TRBV28	TRBJ2-3	TRBD2	CASSPGLVGVGDTQYF	TGTGCCAGCAGCCCGGGACTAGTGGGGGTAGGCGATACGCAGTATTTT
NA	TRBV5-5	TRBJ1-1	NA	CASSLYSQGLLGAFF	TGTGCCAGCAGCTTATACTCTCAGGGGCTCTTAGGAGCTTTCTTT
NA	TRBV28	TRBJ1-4	NA	CASGGGNEKLFF	TGTGCCAGCGGGGGGGGTAATGAAAAACTGTTTTTT
NA	TRBV5-1	TRBJ2-1	NA	CASSAGRGTYNEQFF	TGCGCCAGCAGCGCTGGACGGGGAACCTACAATGAGCAGTTCTTC
NA	TRBV7-6	TRBJ1-1	NA	CASRPLIERYTEAFF	TGTGCCAGCAGACCGCTTATTGAGAGATACACTGAAGCTTTCTTT
few	TRBV7-2	TRBJ1-3	NA	CASSSRQAVSGNTIYF	TGTGCCAGCAGCTCTCGACAGGCCGTCTCTGGAAACACCATATATTTT
NA	TRBV3-1/TRBV3-2	TRBJ2-1	TRBD2	CASSQDSTSGGHYNEQFF	TGTGCCAGCAGCCAAGATTCGACTAGCGGGGGCCACTACAATGAGCAGTTCTTC
once	TRBV2	TRBJ1-1	NA	CASSEELRMNTEAFF	TGTGCCAGCAGTGAAGAACTCCGAATGAACACTGAAGCTTTCTTT
NA	TRBV6-5	TRBJ1-2	TRBD1	CALGGQLNYGYTF	TGTGCCTTGGGGGGACAGTTAAACTATGGCTACACCTTC
NA	TRBV6-5	TRBJ1-1	NA	CASSRLTGNTEAFF	TGTGCCAGCAGCCGCCTGACAGGGAACACTGAAGCTTTCTTT
NA	TRBV7-2	TRBJ2-2	NA	CASSTGGQGTGELFF	TGTGCCAGCAGCACCGGGGGGCAGGGCACCGGGGAGCTGTTTTTT
NA	TRBV11-2	TRBJ1-3	NA	CASSFKSEFPGNTIYF	TGTGCCAGCAGCTTCAAGAGTGAATTTCCTGGAAACACCATATATTTT
NA	TRBV4-2	TRBJ1-1	TRBD1	CASSPEGDRVNTEAFF	TGTGCCAGCAGCCCCGAGGGGGACAGGGTGAACACTGAAGCTTTCTTT
NA	TRBV12-5	TRBJ1-2	NA	CASGDRDYGYTF	TGTGCTAGTGGAGACAGAGACTATGGCTACACCTTC
NA	TRBV7-2	TRBJ1-3	NA	CASSLGQILRRGSGNTIYF	TGTGCCAGCAGTCTTGGACAGATTCTCCGTCGGGGCTCTGGAAACACCATATATTTT
NA	TRBV4-1	TRBJ2-3	TRBD1	CASSQSTGRTDTQYF	TGCGCCAGCAGCCAATCGACAGGGAGAACAGATACGCAGTATTTT
NA	TRBV18	TRBJ1-1	NA	CASSNVQVGDVPGSAEAFF	TGTGCCAGCTCTAATGTTCAGGTGGGCGATGTTCCAGGTAGTGCTGAAGCTTTCTTT
NA	TRBV7-9	TRBJ1-2	NA	CASSLTLAGFTF	TGTGCCAGCAGCTTAACGCTCGCAGGGTTCACCTTC
NA	TRBV10-2	TRBJ2-1	NA	CASSYPEQFF	TGCGCCAGCAGCTACCCCGAGCAGTTCTTC
NA	TRBV28	TRBJ1-1	NA	CASFAANTEAFF	TGTGCCAGTTTCGCGGCTAACACTGAAGCTTTCTTT
NA	TRBV2	TRBJ1-1	TRBD1	CASTWTGGAGIGAFF	TGTGCCAGCACCTGGACAGGGGGCGCAGGGATAGGAGCTTTCTTT
NA	TRBV5-1	TRBJ2-5	TRBD2	CASSSGHSRTSGAQETQYF	TGCGCCAGCAGCTCAGGACACTCCAGGACTAGCGGGGCCCAAGAGACCCAGTACTTC
NA	TRBV7-9	TRBJ2-5	NA	CASSPRGGGEETQYF	TGTGCCAGCAGCCCCAGGGGTGGGGGTGAAGAGACCCAGTACTTC
NA	TRBV28	TRBJ2-3	NA	CASSLKDTQYF	TGTGCCAGCAGTCTAAAGGATACGCAGTATTTT
NA	TRBV5-6	TRBJ1-3	NA	CASSFRGVNSGNTIYF	TGTGCCAGCAGCTTCCGCGGCGTAAACTCTGGAAACACCATATATTTT
NA	TRBV6-1	TRBJ2-1	TRBD1	CASSDRGRNNEQFF	TGTGCCAGCAGTGACAGGGGGCGGAACAATGAGCAGTTCTTC
NA	TRBV6-5	TRBJ2-1	TRBD1	CASSSGTGSFPNEQFF	TGTGCCAGCAGTTCTGGGACAGGGTCTTTCCCCAATGAGCAGTTCTTC
once	TRBV7-8	TRBJ2-1	TRBD2	CASSLMAGGKGNEQFF	TGTGCCAGCAGCTTAATGGCGGGGGGGAAGGGCAATGAGCAGTTCTTC
few	TRBV5-5	TRBJ2-7	NA	CASSRQGTSEQYF	TGTGCCAGCAGCCGCCAGGGGACGAGTGAGCAGTACTTC
NA	TRBV6-6	TRBJ2-2	NA	CASSYWGLDTGELFF	TGTGCCAGCAGTTACTGGGGGCTCGACACCGGGGAGCTGTTTTTT
many	TRBV28	TRBJ2-2	TRBD1	CASRAGGQVYTGELFF	TGTGCCAGCAGAGCCGGGGGACAGGTATACACCGGGGAGCTGTTTTTT
NA	TRBV12-3/TRBV12-4	TRBJ1-1	TRBD1	CASSDRETEAFF	TGTGCCAGCTCTGACAGGGAGACTGAAGCTTTCTTT
few	TRBV6-6	TRBJ1-2	TRBD1	CASSSDRDRGPYGYTF	TGTGCCAGCAGTTCAGACCGGGACAGGGGTCCCTATGGCTACACCTTC
NA	TRBV6-1	TRBJ1-2	NA	CASSEERSRTF	TGTGCCAGCAGTGAAGAAAGGAGTCGAACCTTC